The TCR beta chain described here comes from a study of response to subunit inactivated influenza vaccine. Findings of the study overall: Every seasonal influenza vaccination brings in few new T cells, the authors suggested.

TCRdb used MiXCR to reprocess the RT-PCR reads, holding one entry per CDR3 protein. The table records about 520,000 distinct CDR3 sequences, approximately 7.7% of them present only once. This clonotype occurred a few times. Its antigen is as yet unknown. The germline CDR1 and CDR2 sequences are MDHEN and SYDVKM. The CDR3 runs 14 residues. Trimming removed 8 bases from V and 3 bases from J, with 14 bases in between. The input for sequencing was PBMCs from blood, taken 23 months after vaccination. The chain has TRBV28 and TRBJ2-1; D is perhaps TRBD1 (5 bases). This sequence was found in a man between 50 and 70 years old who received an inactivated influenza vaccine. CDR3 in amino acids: CASLGRALYNEQFF. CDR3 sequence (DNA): TGTGCCAGCTTGGGCAGGGCCCTCTACAATGAGCAGTTCTTC.